This T cell receptor beta chain was retrieved from a study of blood T cell repertoires in COVID-19. Study-wide background: Sites across the United States, Italy and Spain contributed samples from acute and convalescent COVID-19.

Authors' methods: How many nucleated cells were present was estimated from reference gene primer amplification. The data were produced by immunoSEQ multiplex PCR, yet TCRdb's version contains in-frame clones alone and is incomplete. V, J and clone size are taken as reported in that table, and D and trimming were inferred from the DNA itself. The sample has approximately 230,000 clones, 85% to 90% seen once; the top ten hold about 1.6%. The germline V gene has CDR1 MDHEN and CDR2 SYDVKM. Deletions cut 10 bases from V and 0 bases from J, with 19 bases between. This CDR3 has 15 amino acids. The sequence came from a man aged 35 to 55 who had recovered from COVID-19. Sequencing was done on a sample of PBMCs or T cells enriched from blood (not recorded which). This sequence joins TRBV28 and TRBJ2-7, with D perhaps matching TRBD1 (6 bases). The CDR3 bases are TGTGCCATTCTCAGAACCGGGACACCCTCCTACGAGCAGTACTTC. Residues: CAILRTGTPSYEQYF.